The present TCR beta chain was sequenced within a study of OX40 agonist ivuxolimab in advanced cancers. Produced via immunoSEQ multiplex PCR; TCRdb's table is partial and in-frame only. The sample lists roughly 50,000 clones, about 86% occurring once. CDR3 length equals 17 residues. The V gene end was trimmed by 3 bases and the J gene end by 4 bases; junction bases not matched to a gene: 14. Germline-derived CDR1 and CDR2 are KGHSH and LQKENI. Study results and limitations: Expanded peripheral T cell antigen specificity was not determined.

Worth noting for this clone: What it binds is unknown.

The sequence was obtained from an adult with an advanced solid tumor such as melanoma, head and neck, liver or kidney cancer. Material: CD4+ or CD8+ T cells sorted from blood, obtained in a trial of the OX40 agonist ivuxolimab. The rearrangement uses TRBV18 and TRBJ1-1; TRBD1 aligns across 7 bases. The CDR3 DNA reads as TGTGCCAGCTCACCCCACCGCCTAGGGGGCTTGGGCACTGAAGCTTTCTTT. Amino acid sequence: CASSPHRLGGLGTEAFF.